This TCR beta chain was found in a study of T cells in Graves' hyperthyroidism and ophthalmopathy. This clonotype showed up many times. Its matching antigen is unknown. Broader study findings: Prediction of ophthalmopathy progression came a median roughly 6.6 months pre-onset.

RNA transcripts were the template for amplifying TCR beta CDR3 regions. Researchers ran a first-round RT-PCR on the TCR CDR3 using the HTBI primer set. MiXCR was run by TCRdb on the multiplex PCR reads, yielding one entry per CDR3 protein. The table includes about 570,000 distinct CDR3 sequences, about 15% detected once. The CDR3 is 13 residues long. In germline, CDR1 is SGHAT, CDR2 FQDESV (reference sequence). V dropped 5 bases and J dropped 4 bases, with 11 bases sitting between them. This receptor was obtained from a woman in her 40s with Graves' hyperthyroidism. The chain joins TRBV11-1 to TRBJ1-2; tentative D call: TRBD1 (5 bases). Sequenced input: blood. Written as DNA, the CDR3 is TGTGCCAGCAGCCATCGGGACGGCTATGGCTACACCTTC. Its protein is CASSHRDGYGYTF.